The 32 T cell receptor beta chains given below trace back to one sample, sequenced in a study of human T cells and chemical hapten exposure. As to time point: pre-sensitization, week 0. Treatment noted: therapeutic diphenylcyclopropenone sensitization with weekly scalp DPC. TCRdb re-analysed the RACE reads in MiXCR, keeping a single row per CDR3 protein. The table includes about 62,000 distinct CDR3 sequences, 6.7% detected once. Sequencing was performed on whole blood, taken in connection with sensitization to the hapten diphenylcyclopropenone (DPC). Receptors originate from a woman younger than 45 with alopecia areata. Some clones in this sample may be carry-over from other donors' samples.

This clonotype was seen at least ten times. CDR3 in amino acids: CASSLVVGLTGELFF. The CDR3 coding sequence is TGTGCCAGCAGCTTAGTCGTGGGGCTGACCGGGGAGCTGTTTTTT. The chain couples TRBV7-9 to TRBJ2-2, with D perhaps TRBD1 (5 bases). There are 15 residues in the CDR3. Germline CDR1 is SEHNR and CDR2 is FQNEAQ (reference sequence). Trimming pared 1 base from V and 5 bases from J, leaving 11 bases between.

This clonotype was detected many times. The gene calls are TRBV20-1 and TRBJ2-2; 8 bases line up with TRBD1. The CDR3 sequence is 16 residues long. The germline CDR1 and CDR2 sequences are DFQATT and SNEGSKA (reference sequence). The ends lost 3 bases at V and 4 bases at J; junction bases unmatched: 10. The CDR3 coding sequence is TGCAGTGCTAGGAGAATGACAGGGGCCCGCACCGGGGAGCTGTTTTTT. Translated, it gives CSARRMTGARTGELFF.

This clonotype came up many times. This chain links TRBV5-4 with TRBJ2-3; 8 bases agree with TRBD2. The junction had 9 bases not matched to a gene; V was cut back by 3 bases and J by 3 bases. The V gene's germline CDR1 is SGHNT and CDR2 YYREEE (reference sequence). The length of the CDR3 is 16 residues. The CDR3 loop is CASSSAGTRSTDTQYF. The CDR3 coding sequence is TGTGCCAGCAGCTCAGCCGGGACTAGGAGTACAGATACGCAGTATTTT. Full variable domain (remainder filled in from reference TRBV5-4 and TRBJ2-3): ETGVTQSPTHLIKTRGQQVTLRCSSQSGHNTVSWYQQALGQGPQFIFQYYREEENGRGNFPPRFSGLQFPNYSSELNVNALELDDSALYLCASSSAGTRSTDTQYFGPGTRLTVL.

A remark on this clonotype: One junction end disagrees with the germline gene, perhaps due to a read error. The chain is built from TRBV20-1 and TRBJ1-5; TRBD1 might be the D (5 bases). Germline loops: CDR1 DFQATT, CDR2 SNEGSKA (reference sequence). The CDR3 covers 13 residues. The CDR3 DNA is TGCAGTGCTAGAGTCGGGGGTGATCAGCTCCAGCATTTT. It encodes CSARVGGDQLQHF.

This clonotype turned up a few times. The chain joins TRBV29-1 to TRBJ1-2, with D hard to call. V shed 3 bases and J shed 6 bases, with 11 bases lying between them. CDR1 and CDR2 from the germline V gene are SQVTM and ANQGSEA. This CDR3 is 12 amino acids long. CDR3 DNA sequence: TGCAGCGTTGACGGGATTCGCGATGGCTACACCTTC. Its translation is CSVDGIRDGYTF.

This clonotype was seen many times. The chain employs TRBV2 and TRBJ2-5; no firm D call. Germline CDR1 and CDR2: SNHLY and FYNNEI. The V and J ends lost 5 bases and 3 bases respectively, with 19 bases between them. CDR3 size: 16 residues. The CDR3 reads CASSTSAAALKETQYF. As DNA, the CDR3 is TGTGCCAGCAGTACGTCTGCGGCTGCCCTTAAAGAGACCCAGTACTTC.

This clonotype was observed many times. The CDR3 DNA reads TGTGCCATCAGTGAACGCTACAATGAGCAGTTCTTC. Its translation is CAISERYNEQFF. The rearrangement joins TRBV10-3 to TRBJ2-1; D remains ambiguous. Looked up from germline, CDR1 is ENHRY and CDR2 is SYGVKD. The CDR3 sequence is 12 residues long. V was pared by 3 bases and J by 3 bases, with 3 bases between.

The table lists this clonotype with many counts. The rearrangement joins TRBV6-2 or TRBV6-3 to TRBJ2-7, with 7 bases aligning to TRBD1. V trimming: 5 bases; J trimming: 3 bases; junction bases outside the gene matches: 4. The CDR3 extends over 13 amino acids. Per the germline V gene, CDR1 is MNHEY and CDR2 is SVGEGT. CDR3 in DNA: TGTGCCAGCAGTGAGGGACAGATCTACGAGCAGTACTTC. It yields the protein CASSEGQIYEQYF.

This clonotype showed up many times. The CDR3 spells CASNRQGTYEQYF. The CDR3 coding sequence is TGTGCCAGCAATAGGCAGGGTACCTACGAGCAGTACTTC. V and J are TRBV6-1 and TRBJ2-7; TRBD1 might be the D (5 bases). The V end lost 7 bases, the J end lost 2 bases, and 12 bases lay between the germline ends. The CDR3 contains 13 residues. From germline, CDR1 is MNHNS and CDR2 SASEGT.

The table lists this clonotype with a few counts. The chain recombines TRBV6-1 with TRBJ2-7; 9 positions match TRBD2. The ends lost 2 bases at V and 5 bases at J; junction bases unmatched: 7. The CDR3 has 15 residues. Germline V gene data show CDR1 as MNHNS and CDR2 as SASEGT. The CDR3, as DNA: TGTGCCAGCAGTGAACTAGCGGGGAGTGTCAACGAGCAGTACTTC. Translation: CASSELAGSVNEQYF.

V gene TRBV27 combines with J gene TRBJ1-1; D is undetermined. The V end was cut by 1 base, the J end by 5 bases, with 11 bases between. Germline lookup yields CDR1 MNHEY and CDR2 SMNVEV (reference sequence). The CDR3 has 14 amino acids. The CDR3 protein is CASSLWASTTEAFF. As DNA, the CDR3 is TGTGCCAGCAGTTTATGGGCCAGTACAACTGAAGCTTTCTTT.

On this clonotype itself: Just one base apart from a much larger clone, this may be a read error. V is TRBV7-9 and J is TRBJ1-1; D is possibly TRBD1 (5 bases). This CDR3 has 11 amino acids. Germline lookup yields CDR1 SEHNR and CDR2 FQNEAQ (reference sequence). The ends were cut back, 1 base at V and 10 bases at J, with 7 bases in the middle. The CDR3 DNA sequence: TGTGCCAGCAGCTTAGGGGGGGGAGCTTTCTTT. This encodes CASSLGGGAFF.

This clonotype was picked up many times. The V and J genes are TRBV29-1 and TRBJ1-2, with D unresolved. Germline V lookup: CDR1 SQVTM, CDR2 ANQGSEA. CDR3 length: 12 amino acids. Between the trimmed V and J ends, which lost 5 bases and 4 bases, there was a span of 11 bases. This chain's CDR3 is CSVFDPSYGYTF. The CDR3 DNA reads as TGCAGCGTTTTTGACCCCAGCTATGGCTACACCTTC.

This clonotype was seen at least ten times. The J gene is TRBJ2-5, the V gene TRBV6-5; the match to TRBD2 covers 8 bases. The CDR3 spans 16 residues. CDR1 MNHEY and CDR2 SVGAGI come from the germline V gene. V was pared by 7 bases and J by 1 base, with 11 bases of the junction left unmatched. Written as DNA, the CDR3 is TGTGCCAGCACCTACGGGAGCGGGGGCCCCCAAGAGACCCAGTACTTC. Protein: CASTYGSGGPQETQYF.

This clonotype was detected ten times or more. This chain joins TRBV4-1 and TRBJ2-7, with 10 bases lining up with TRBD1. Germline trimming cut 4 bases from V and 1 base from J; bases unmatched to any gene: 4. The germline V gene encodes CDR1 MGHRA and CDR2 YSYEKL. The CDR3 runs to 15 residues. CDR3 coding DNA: TGCGCCAGCAGCCGCCCGGGACAGGGGTCCTACGAGCAGTACTTC. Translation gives CASSRPGQGSYEQYF.

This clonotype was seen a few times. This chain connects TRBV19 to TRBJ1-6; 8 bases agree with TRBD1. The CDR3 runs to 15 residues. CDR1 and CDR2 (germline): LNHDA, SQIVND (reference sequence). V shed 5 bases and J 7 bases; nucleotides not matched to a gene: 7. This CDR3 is CASSFRRGQNSPLHF. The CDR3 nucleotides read TGTGCCAGTAGTTTCCGCAGGGGGCAAAATTCACCCCTCCACTTT.

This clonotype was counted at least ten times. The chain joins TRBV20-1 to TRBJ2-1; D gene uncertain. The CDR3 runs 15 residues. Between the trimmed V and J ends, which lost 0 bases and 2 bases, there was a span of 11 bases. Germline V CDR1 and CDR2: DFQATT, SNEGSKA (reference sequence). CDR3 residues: CSARDGPITYNEQFF. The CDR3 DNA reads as TGCAGTGCTAGAGATGGTCCAATCACCTACAATGAGCAGTTCTTC.

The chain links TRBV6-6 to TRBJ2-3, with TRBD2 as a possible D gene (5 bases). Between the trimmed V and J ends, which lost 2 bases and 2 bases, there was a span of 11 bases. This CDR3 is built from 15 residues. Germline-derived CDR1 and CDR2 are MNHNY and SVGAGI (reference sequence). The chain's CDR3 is CASSYDYQHTDTQYF. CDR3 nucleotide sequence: TGTGCCAGCAGTTACGACTACCAGCACACAGATACGCAGTATTTT.

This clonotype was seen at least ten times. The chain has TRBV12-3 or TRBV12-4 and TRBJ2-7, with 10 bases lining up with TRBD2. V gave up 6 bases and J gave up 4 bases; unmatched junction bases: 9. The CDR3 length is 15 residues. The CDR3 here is CASSKSGGAVYEQYF. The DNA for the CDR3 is TGTGCCAGCAGCAAAAGCGGGGGGGCTGTATACGAGCAGTACTTC.

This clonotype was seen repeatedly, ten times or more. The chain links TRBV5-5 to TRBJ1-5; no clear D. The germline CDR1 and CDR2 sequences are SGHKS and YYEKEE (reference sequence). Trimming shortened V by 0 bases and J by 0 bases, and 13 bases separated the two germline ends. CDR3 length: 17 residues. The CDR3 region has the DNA TGTGCCAGCAGCTTGGGTCCACGAGGGTCTAGCAATCAGCCCCAGCATTTT. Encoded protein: CASSLGPRGSSNQPQHF.

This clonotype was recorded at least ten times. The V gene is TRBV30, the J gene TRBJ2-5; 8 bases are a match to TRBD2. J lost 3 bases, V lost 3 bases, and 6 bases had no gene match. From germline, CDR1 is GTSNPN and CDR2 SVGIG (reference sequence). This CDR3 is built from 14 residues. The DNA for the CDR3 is TGTGCCTGGAGCCCGGGAGGGGGTAAAGAGACCCAGTACTTC. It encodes CAWSPGGGKETQYF.

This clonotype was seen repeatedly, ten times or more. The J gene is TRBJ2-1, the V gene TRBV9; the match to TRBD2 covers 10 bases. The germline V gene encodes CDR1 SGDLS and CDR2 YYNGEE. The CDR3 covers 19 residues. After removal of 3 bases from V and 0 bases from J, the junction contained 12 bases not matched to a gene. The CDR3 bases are TGTGCCAGCAGCGCCGGCGCTGGACTAGCGGCTAGCTCCTACAATGAGCAGTTCTTC. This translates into CASSAGAGLAASSYNEQFF.

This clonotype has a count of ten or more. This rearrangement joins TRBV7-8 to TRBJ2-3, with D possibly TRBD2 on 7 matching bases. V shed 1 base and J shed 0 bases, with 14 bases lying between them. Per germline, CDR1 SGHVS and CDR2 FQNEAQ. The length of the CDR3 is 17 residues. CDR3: CASSLDARGRSTDTQYF. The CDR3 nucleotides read TGTGCCAGCAGCTTAGATGCGCGGGGGCGAAGCACAGATACGCAGTATTTT.

CDR3 region: CASSWGATEAFF. CDR3 DNA sequence: TGTGCCAGCAGCTGGGGGGCCACTGAAGCTTTCTTT. This rearrangement joins TRBV7-9 to TRBJ1-1; D is possibly TRBD1 (6 bases). The length of the CDR3 is 12 residues. Trimming removed 4 bases at V and 4 bases at J, with 7 bases between. In germline, CDR1 is SEHNR, CDR2 FQNEAQ (reference sequence).

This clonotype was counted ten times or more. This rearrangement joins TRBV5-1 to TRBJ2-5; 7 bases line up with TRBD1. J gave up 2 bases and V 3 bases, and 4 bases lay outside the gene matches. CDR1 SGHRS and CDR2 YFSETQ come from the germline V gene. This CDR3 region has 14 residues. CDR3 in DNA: TGCGCCAGCAGCTCCGGGACAGCTCAAGAGACCCAGTACTTC. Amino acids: CASSSGTAQETQYF.

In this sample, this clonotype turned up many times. CDR3 region: CSAPDRLYTGELFF. The CDR3 region has the DNA TGCAGTGCTCCCGACAGGTTATACACCGGGGAGCTGTTTTTT. The V call is TRBV20-1, the J call TRBJ2-2; TRBD1 is a possible D gene (6 bases). From germline, CDR1 is DFQATT and CDR2 SNEGSKA (reference sequence). V dropped 5 bases and J dropped 3 bases, with 13 bases sitting between them. The CDR3 length is 14 residues.

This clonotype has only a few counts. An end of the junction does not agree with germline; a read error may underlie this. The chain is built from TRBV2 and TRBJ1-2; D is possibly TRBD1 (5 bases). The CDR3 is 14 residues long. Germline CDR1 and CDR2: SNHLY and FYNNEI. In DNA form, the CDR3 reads TGTGCCAGCAGTGGAGACAGTGCCTACTATGGCGACACCTTC. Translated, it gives CASSGDSAYYGDTF.

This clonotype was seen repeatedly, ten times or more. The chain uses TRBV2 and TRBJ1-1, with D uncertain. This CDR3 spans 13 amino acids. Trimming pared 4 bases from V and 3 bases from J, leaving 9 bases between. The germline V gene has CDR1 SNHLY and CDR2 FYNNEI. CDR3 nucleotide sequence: TGTGCCAGCAGTGTTCACGGTTACACTGAAGCTTTCTTT. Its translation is CASSVHGYTEAFF.

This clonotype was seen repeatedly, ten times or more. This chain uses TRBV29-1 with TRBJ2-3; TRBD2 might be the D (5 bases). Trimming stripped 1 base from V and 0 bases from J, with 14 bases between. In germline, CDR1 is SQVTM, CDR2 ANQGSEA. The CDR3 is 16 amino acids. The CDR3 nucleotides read TGCAGCGTTGAAGGGTCCTACACGGGGAGCACAGATACGCAGTATTTT. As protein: CSVEGSYTGSTDTQYF.

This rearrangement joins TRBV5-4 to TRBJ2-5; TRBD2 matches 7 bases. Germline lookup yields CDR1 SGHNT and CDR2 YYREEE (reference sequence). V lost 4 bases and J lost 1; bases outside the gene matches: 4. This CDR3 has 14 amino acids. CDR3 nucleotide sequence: TGTGCCAGCAGCCCACCTAGCGGCCAAGAGACCCAGTACTTC. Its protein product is CASSPPSGQETQYF.

CDR3 in DNA: TGTGCCAGCGGAGCAGGGGCCTCCTACAATGAGCAGTTCTTC. Its translation: CASGAGASYNEQFF. The chain uses TRBV9 and TRBJ2-1, with a weak D call TRBD1 (6 bases). CDR1 is SGDLS, CDR2 YYNGEE, per germline. The CDR3 is made up of 14 amino acids. Trimming pared 7 bases from V and 0 bases from J, leaving 11 bases between.

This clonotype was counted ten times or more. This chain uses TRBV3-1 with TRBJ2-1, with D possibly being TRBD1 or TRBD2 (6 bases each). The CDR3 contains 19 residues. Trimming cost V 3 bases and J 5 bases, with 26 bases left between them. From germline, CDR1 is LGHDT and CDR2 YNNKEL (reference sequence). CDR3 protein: CASSHVRRGNPWLDNEQFF. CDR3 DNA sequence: TGTGCCAGCAGCCACGTACGGAGGGGGAATCCGTGGCTAGACAATGAGCAGTTCTTC.